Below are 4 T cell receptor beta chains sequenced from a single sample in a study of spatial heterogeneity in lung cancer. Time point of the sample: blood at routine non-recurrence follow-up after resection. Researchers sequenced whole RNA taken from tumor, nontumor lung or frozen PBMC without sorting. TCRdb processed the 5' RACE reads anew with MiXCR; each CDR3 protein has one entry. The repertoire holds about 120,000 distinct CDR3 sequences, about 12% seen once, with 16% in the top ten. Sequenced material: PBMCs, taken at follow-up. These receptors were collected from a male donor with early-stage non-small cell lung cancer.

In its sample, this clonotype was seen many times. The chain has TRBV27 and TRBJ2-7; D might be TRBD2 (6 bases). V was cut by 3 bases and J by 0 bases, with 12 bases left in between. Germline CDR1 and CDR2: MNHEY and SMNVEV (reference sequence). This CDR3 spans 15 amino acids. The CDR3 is CASSFIAAGSYEQYF. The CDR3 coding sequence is TGTGCCAGCAGTTTCATAGCGGCAGGCTCCTACGAGCAGTACTTC.

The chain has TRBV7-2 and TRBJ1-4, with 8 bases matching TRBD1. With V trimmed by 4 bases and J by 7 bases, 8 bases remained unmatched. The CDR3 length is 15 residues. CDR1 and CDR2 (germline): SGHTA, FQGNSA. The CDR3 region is CASSWTGTGPEKLFF. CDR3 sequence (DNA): TGTGCCAGCAGCTGGACCGGGACAGGCCCTGAAAAACTGTTTTTT.

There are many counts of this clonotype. In DNA form, the CDR3 reads TGTGCCACCAGCAGAGATCTCGGACAGTTAGCCAAAAACATTCAGTACTTC. Its protein product is CATSRDLGQLAKNIQYF. This chain connects TRBV15 to TRBJ2-4; D is perhaps TRBD1 (6 bases). CDR1 is LNHNV, CDR2 YYDKDF, per germline (reference sequence). V was cut by 0 bases and J by 0 bases, with 12 bases left in between. The length of the CDR3 is 17 residues.

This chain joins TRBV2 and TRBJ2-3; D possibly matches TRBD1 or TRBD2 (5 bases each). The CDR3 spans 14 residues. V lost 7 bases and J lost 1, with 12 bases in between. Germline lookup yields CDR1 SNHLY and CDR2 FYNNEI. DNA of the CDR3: TGTGCCAGCAAACGGGGCACAGGCACAGATACGCAGTATTTT. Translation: CASKRGTGTDTQYF.